Each of the 5 T cell receptor beta chains below was sequenced from the same sample in a study of blood T cell repertoires in COVID-19. Generated by immunoSEQ multiplex PCR, the TCRdb table keeps only in-frame clones and is missing some. The data show approximately 70,000 clones, about 86% seen once. Specimen: peripheral blood. These receptors were obtained from a man aged 70-80 years with active COVID-19.

This chain joins TRBV4-3 and TRBJ2-3, with 8 bases identical to TRBD2. Germline V gene lookup returns CDR1 LGHNA and CDR2 YSLEER. The J segment lost 4 bases and the V segment lost 5 bases, leaving 11 bases of the junction unmatched. This CDR3 region has 16 residues. The CDR3 loop is CASSGGRAGGADTQYF. The DNA for the CDR3 is TGCGCCAGCAGCGGGGGCCGAGCCGGGGGGGCAGATACGCAGTATTTT.

The chain employs TRBV2 and TRBJ1-2, with 7 nucleotides matching TRBD1. V was pared by 7 bases and J by 7 bases, with 15 bases of the junction left unmatched. There are 15 residues in the CDR3. Germline V gene sequence: CDR1 SNHLY, CDR2 FYNNEI. CDR3 residues: CASTNNPNRGGGYTF. The CDR3 region has the DNA TGTGCCAGCACCAACAACCCAAACAGGGGCGGTGGCTACACCTTC.

The chain combines TRBV6-5 with TRBJ2-7, with D perhaps matching TRBD1 (5 bases). V was clipped by 6 bases and J by 4 bases, with 16 bases between them. The CDR3 loop spans 14 amino acids. CDR1 and CDR2 from the germline V gene are MNHEY and SVGAGI. The CDR3 DNA sequence: TGTGCCAGCAGCGCAGGGTGGTCGGGTTACGAGCAGTACTTC. It codes for CASSAGWSGYEQYF.

The rearrangement uses TRBV27 and TRBJ2-1, with 8 bases lining up with TRBD2. V shed 6 bases and J 5 bases; nucleotides not matched to a gene: 3. The CDR3 has 13 amino acids. Germline assignment: CDR1 MNHEY and CDR2 SMNVEV (reference sequence). The CDR3 sequence: CASSPLADNEQFF. CDR3 coding DNA: TGTGCCAGCAGCCCACTAGCGGACAATGAGCAGTTCTTC.

This chain connects TRBV19 to TRBJ1-5; TRBD1 agrees at 8 bases. The CDR3 has 14 amino acids. The V segment lost 6 bases and the J segment 3 bases; nucleotides outside the gene matches: 4. CDR1 is LNHDA, CDR2 SQIVND, per germline (reference sequence). The CDR3 is CASRPTGANQPQHF. The CDR3, as DNA: TGTGCCAGTAGACCGACAGGGGCCAATCAGCCCCAGCATTTT. Drawing the rest from reference TRBV19 and TRBJ1-5, the complete variable domain is DGGITQSPKYLFRKEGQNVTLSCEQNLNHDAMYWYRQDPGQGLRLIYYSQIVNDFQKGDIAEGYSVSREKKESFPLTVTSAQKNPTAFYLCASRPTGANQPQHFGDGTRLSIL.